A selection of T cell receptor beta chains follows, all from one sample in a study of blood T cell repertoires in COVID-19. Sequencing was performed with immunoSEQ multiplex PCR; in TCRdb, only in-frame clones are kept and a portion is missing. The repertoire includes roughly 150,000 clones, 84% of them detected once, and roughly 6.8% sits in the top ten. Sequenced input: peripheral blood. These receptors all come from a woman in her 50s in a cohort sampled during active or convalescent COVID-19. Each CDR3 is given with its conserved first and last residue. Each record gives: clone size, V gene, J gene, D gene, CDR3 protein, CDR3 DNA. The D gene is left open where the match is weak. Clone size is not always given. Where it is, it says once, few, many or a class for expanded clones.

clone size: medium-sized
V gene: TRBV5-6
J gene: TRBJ1-2
D gene: TRBD1
CDR3 protein: CASSGGDRANYGYTF
CDR3 DNA: TGTGCCAGCAGCGGCGGGGACAGAGCTAACTATGGCTACACCTTC

clone size: NA
V gene: TRBV6-5
J gene: TRBJ2-7
D gene: TRBD2
CDR3 protein: CASKSSGGLREQYF
CDR3 DNA: TGTGCCAGCAAATCTAGCGGGGGTTTGAGAGAGCAGTACTTC

clone size: NA
V gene: TRBV4-2
J gene: TRBJ1-4
D gene: NA
CDR3 protein: CASSQETGYDEKLFF
CDR3 DNA: TGTGCCAGCAGCCAAGAGACGGGGTACGATGAAAAACTGTTTTTT

clone size: NA
V gene: TRBV7-9
J gene: TRBJ2-5
D gene: TRBD1
CDR3 protein: CASRGQVQETQYF
CDR3 DNA: TGTGCCAGCCGGGGACAGGTCCAAGAGACCCAGTACTTC

clone size: few
V gene: TRBV4-1
J gene: TRBJ2-3
D gene: TRBD1
CDR3 protein: CASSQAGQGADTQYF
CDR3 DNA: TGCGCCAGCAGCCAAGCTGGGCAGGGGGCAGATACGCAGTATTTT

clone size: NA
V gene: TRBV7-2
J gene: TRBJ2-3
D gene: NA
CDR3 protein: CASSPNGATDTQYF
CDR3 DNA: TGTGCCAGCAGCCCGAATGGAGCCACAGATACGCAGTATTTT

clone size: NA
V gene: TRBV7-9
J gene: TRBJ1-6
D gene: NA
CDR3 protein: CAGGDGYNSPLHF
CDR3 DNA: TGTGCCGGAGGGGATGGGTATAATTCACCCCTCCACTTT

clone size: NA
V gene: TRBV5-1
J gene: TRBJ1-1
D gene: NA
CDR3 protein: CASSLEAGASTEAFF
CDR3 DNA: TGCGCCAGCAGCTTGGAGGCGGGGGCAAGCACTGAAGCTTTCTTT

clone size: few
V gene: TRBV9
J gene: TRBJ1-3
D gene: NA
CDR3 protein: CASSTTGNTIYF
CDR3 DNA: TGTGCCAGCTCGACAACTGGAAACACCATATATTTT

clone size: NA
V gene: TRBV18
J gene: TRBJ2-7
D gene: NA
CDR3 protein: CASSQWADFYEQYF
CDR3 DNA: TGTGCCAGCTCACAGTGGGCGGACTTCTACGAGCAGTACTTC

clone size: NA
V gene: TRBV5-5
J gene: TRBJ1-5
D gene: NA
CDR3 protein: CASSGGTGDRQPQHF
CDR3 DNA: TGTGCCAGCAGCGGAGGGACGGGAGACCGTCAGCCCCAGCATTTT

clone size: NA
V gene: TRBV12-3/TRBV12-4
J gene: TRBJ1-4
D gene: TRBD1
CDR3 protein: CASSSGGAKLFF
CDR3 DNA: TGTGCCAGCAGTTCAGGGGGCGCAAAACTGTTTTTT

clone size: few
V gene: TRBV6-2/TRBV6-3
J gene: TRBJ2-5
D gene: NA
CDR3 protein: CASSWGGETQYF
CDR3 DNA: TGTGCCAGCAGTTGGGGCGGCGAGACCCAGTACTTC

clone size: NA
V gene: TRBV7-6
J gene: TRBJ1-2
D gene: TRBD1
CDR3 protein: CASSLGQGNYGYTF
CDR3 DNA: TGTGCCAGCAGCTTGGGACAGGGGAACTATGGCTACACCTTC

clone size: NA
V gene: TRBV7-8
J gene: TRBJ2-7
D gene: TRBD1
CDR3 protein: CASSSRDRHEQYF
CDR3 DNA: TGTGCCAGCAGCTCTCGGGACAGGCACGAGCAGTACTTC

clone size: NA
V gene: TRBV6-2/TRBV6-3
J gene: TRBJ2-7
D gene: NA
CDR3 protein: CASSGTPPAREQYF
CDR3 DNA: TGTGCCAGCAGCGGGACTCCCCCCGCGCGTGAGCAGTACTTC

clone size: NA
V gene: TRBV3-1/TRBV3-2
J gene: TRBJ2-2
D gene: TRBD1
CDR3 protein: CASSLQGAKAGELFF
CDR3 DNA: TGTGCCAGCAGCCTTCAGGGGGCTAAGGCCGGGGAGCTGTTTTTT

clone size: NA
V gene: TRBV6-1
J gene: TRBJ1-2
D gene: TRBD1
CDR3 protein: CASSPGTGGFYGYTF
CDR3 DNA: TGTGCCAGCAGTCCCGGGACAGGGGGATTCTATGGCTACACCTTC

clone size: NA
V gene: TRBV28
J gene: TRBJ2-1
D gene: NA
CDR3 protein: CASSPRPTGRGTYNEQFF
CDR3 DNA: TGTGCCAGCAGTCCCAGGCCCACAGGGCGGGGGACCTACAATGAGCAGTTCTTC

clone size: NA
V gene: TRBV3-1/TRBV3-2
J gene: TRBJ2-1
D gene: NA
CDR3 protein: CASSPSSLQGYNEQFF
CDR3 DNA: TGTGCCAGCAGCCCTTCGTCCCTGCAGGGTTACAATGAGCAGTTCTTC

clone size: NA
V gene: TRBV5-1
J gene: TRBJ1-1
D gene: NA
CDR3 protein: CASGDRGNTEAFF
CDR3 DNA: TGCGCCAGCGGAGACAGAGGGAACACTGAAGCTTTCTTT

clone size: NA
V gene: TRBV12-5
J gene: TRBJ2-2
D gene: NA
CDR3 protein: CASGIQGLRTGELFF
CDR3 DNA: TGTGCTAGTGGTATCCAGGGGCTTCGGACCGGGGAGCTGTTTTTT

clone size: NA
V gene: TRBV2
J gene: TRBJ1-4
D gene: NA
CDR3 protein: CASSEEGGEKLFF
CDR3 DNA: TGTGCCAGCAGTGAAGAGGGGGGGGAAAAACTGTTTTTT

clone size: NA
V gene: TRBV7-9
J gene: TRBJ1-1
D gene: NA
CDR3 protein: CASTPGSLLATEAFF
CDR3 DNA: TGTGCCAGCACCCCAGGATCTCTCCTCGCCACTGAAGCTTTCTTT

clone size: NA
V gene: TRBV29-1
J gene: TRBJ1-1
D gene: NA
CDR3 protein: CSVESGQRNTEAFF
CDR3 DNA: TGCAGCGTTGAATCAGGACAAAGGAACACTGAAGCTTTCTTT

clone size: NA
V gene: TRBV10-3
J gene: TRBJ1-2
D gene: TRBD1
CDR3 protein: CAISEPDRFSGYTF
CDR3 DNA: TGTGCCATCAGTGAACCGGACAGGTTTAGTGGCTACACCTTC

clone size: NA
V gene: TRBV2
J gene: TRBJ1-2
D gene: NA
CDR3 protein: CASSEHLFYGYTF
CDR3 DNA: TGTGCCAGCAGTGAACATCTATTCTATGGCTACACCTTC

clone size: NA
V gene: TRBV6-2/TRBV6-3
J gene: TRBJ2-6
D gene: NA
CDR3 protein: CASSYLTVSGANVLTF
CDR3 DNA: TGTGCCAGCAGTTACCTGACAGTCTCTGGGGCCAACGTCCTGACTTTC

clone size: NA
V gene: TRBV3-1/TRBV3-2
J gene: TRBJ2-2
D gene: NA
CDR3 protein: CASSLTGNTGELFF
CDR3 DNA: TGTGCCAGCAGCCTCACAGGGAACACCGGGGAGCTGTTTTTT

clone size: NA
V gene: TRBV30
J gene: TRBJ1-3
D gene: NA
CDR3 protein: CAWSTTGRSGNTIYF
CDR3 DNA: TGTGCCTGGAGTACAACAGGCCGCTCTGGAAACACCATATATTTT

clone size: NA
V gene: TRBV18
J gene: TRBJ1-2
D gene: NA
CDR3 protein: CASSAGGANYGYTF
CDR3 DNA: TGTGCCAGCTCAGCCGGAGGGGCTAACTATGGCTACACCTTC

clone size: NA
V gene: TRBV7-3
J gene: TRBJ2-1
D gene: TRBD2
CDR3 protein: CASSLTSGGMVNEQFF
CDR3 DNA: TGTGCCAGCAGCTTAACTAGCGGGGGTATGGTTAATGAGCAGTTCTTC

clone size: NA
V gene: TRBV6-5
J gene: TRBJ1-3
D gene: NA
CDR3 protein: CASSPQDSGNTIYF
CDR3 DNA: TGTGCCAGCAGTCCCCAGGATTCCGGAAACACCATATATTTT

clone size: NA
V gene: TRBV21-1
J gene: TRBJ1-2
D gene: NA
CDR3 protein: CASSTGEYGYTF
CDR3 DNA: TGTGCCAGCAGCACAGGGGAATATGGCTACACCTTC

clone size: once
V gene: TRBV7-2
J gene: TRBJ1-6
D gene: TRBD1
CDR3 protein: CASSLQGTAYNSPLHF
CDR3 DNA: TGTGCCAGCAGCTTACAGGGGACAGCCTATAATTCACCCCTCCACTTT

clone size: NA
V gene: TRBV7-6
J gene: TRBJ2-7
D gene: NA
CDR3 protein: CASSLESGRTSLKNEQYF
CDR3 DNA: TGTGCCAGCAGCTTAGAGAGCGGTAGGACCTCCCTCAAAAACGAGCAGTACTTC

clone size: NA
V gene: TRBV2
J gene: TRBJ2-3
D gene: NA
CDR3 protein: CASSVLGFNTDTQYF
CDR3 DNA: TGTGCCAGCAGCGTCCTAGGTTTTAACACAGATACGCAGTATTTT

clone size: once
V gene: TRBV19
J gene: TRBJ2-7
D gene: NA
CDR3 protein: CASSPFTGPYEQYF
CDR3 DNA: TGTGCCAGTAGTCCCTTTACAGGGCCCTACGAGCAGTACTTC